Shown below are 10 T cell receptor beta chains from a single sample sequenced in a study of blood T cell repertoires in COVID-19 (dated by TCRdb to the early 2020s). The library came from the immunoSEQ multiplex PCR assay. TCRdb holds this immuneACCESS table with in-frame rearrangements only. Some clones are missing; in checked studies, unresolved V genes explain under half, and the rest has no known cause. Present in this sample are around 300,000 clones, around 85% of which were seen just once. The ten largest account for approximately 11% of the sample. Source material: peripheral blood. These TCRs come from an older woman with acute or convalescent COVID-19.

As regards this clone: Within the sample, other DNA sequences also encode this same CDR3. The chain is built from TRBV5-1 and TRBJ1-5, with 8 bases lining up with TRBD1. The CDR3 covers 16 residues. CDR1 is SGHRS, CDR2 YFSETQ, per germline. V was clipped by 4 bases and J by 2 bases; unmatched bases: 8. The CDR3 reads CASSLSGTGGNQPQHF. CDR3 coding DNA: TGCGCCAGCAGCCTCTCCGGGACAGGTGGCAATCAGCCCCAGCATTTT.

This chain links TRBV5-1 with TRBJ1-4, with 7 nucleotides matching TRBD1. The CDR3 covers 15 residues. In germline, CDR1 is SGHRS, CDR2 YFSETQ. V was pared by 5 bases and J by 4 bases, with 8 bases of the junction left unmatched. CDR3 protein: CASSRWTGLNEKLFF. As DNA, the CDR3 is TGCGCCAGCAGTCGGTGGACAGGACTTAATGAAAAACTGTTTTTT.

The chain has TRBV30 and TRBJ2-1; 8 bases align to TRBD1. Germline CDR1 reads GTSNPN; CDR2 reads SVGIG (reference sequence). V lost 2 bases, J lost 7 bases, and 10 bases stayed unmatched. This CDR3 has 15 residues. The CDR3 region is CAWSLGRGHGNEQFF. CDR3 sequence (DNA): TGTGCCTGGAGTCTGGGCAGGGGGCATGGGAATGAGCAGTTCTTC.

The CDR3 DNA reads as TGTGCCAGCAGCTTAGCGCTCGGCTATGGCTACACCTTC. Translated, it gives CASSLALGYGYTF. The chain links TRBV7-6 to TRBJ1-2; D gene unclear. The CDR3 extends over 13 amino acids. The V end was cut by 0 bases, the J end by 4 bases, with 6 bases between. CDR1 is SGHVS, CDR2 FNYEAQ, per germline.

The genes are TRBV10-2 and TRBJ2-1, with 7 nucleotides matching TRBD1. V lost 4 bases and J lost 9; bases outside the gene matches: 6. The CDR3 sequence is 13 residues long. Germline loops: CDR1 WSHSY, CDR2 SAAADI. The CDR3 sequence: CASSGRGPGEQFF. CDR3 coding DNA: TGCGCCAGCAGTGGAAGGGGGCCAGGTGAGCAGTTCTTC.

The chain employs TRBV5-4 and TRBJ2-5, with D maybe TRBD2 (6 bases). V was cut by 2 bases and J by 5 bases, with 13 bases left in between. This CDR3 comprises 14 residues. CDR1 is SGHNT and CDR2 is YYREEE in the germline V gene (reference sequence). Here the CDR3 reads CASSLRSEGETQYF. The CDR3 region has the DNA TGTGCCAGCAGCTTACGATCGGAGGGGGAGACCCAGTACTTC. The variable domain in full, completed from reference TRBV5-4 and TRBJ2-5, reads ETGVTQSPTHLIKTRGQQVTLRCSSQSGHNTVSWYQQALGQGPQFIFQYYREEENGRGNFPPRFSGLQFPNYSSELNVNALELDDSALYLCASSLRSEGETQYFGPGTRLLVL.

This clone has just one count. The rearrangement links TRBV18 to TRBJ2-7; TRBD1 aligns across 10 bases. Germline trimming cut 5 bases from V and 9 bases from J; bases unmatched to any gene: 7. Per germline, CDR1 KGHSH and CDR2 LQKENI. This CDR3 region has 13 residues. In DNA, the CDR3 is TGTGCCAGCTCAAAAGGGACAGGGGAGGCGCAGTACTTC. It is translated as CASSKGTGEAQYF.

The chain uses TRBV5-6 and TRBJ1-2; D may be TRBD1 (6 bases). The CDR3 extends over 17 amino acids. The ends were cut back, 3 bases at V and 0 bases at J, with 18 bases in the middle. The germline CDR1 and CDR2 sequences are SGHDT and YYEEEE. The CDR3, as DNA: TGTGCCAGCAGCTGGTGGACAGTAACCTTAGCTAACTATGGCTACACCTTC. This translates into CASSWWTVTLANYGYTF.

V and J are TRBV7-6 and TRBJ2-2; 8 bases are shared with TRBD2. This CDR3 region has 15 residues. Germline V gene data show CDR1 as SGHVS and CDR2 as FNYEAQ. With 1 base clipped from V and 5 bases from J, the junction kept 3 bases outside the gene matches. CDR3 region: CASSLGRGGTGELFF. CDR3 sequence (DNA): TGTGCCAGCAGCTTAGGTCGGGGGGGTACCGGGGAGCTGTTTTTT.

The chain joins TRBV13 to TRBJ2-1; TRBD1 might be the D (6 bases). This CDR3 is built from 15 residues. V was shortened by 2 bases and J by 8 bases, with 16 bases between the two germline ends. CDR1 PRHDT and CDR2 FYEKMQ come from the germline V gene (reference sequence). CDR3 sequence: CASSLNRDTSDEQFF. The CDR3 DNA follows: TGTGCCAGCAGCTTAAACCGGGACACCTCCGATGAGCAGTTCTTC.